Following are 25 T cell receptor beta chains from one sample sequenced in a study of blood T cell repertoires in COVID-19. Produced via immunoSEQ multiplex PCR; TCRdb's table is partial and in-frame only. The sample contains some 60,000 clones, around 90% of which appear only once. The sequencing sample was made of peripheral blood. Source of these receptors: a man in his fifties or sixties with acute or convalescent COVID-19.

The chain is built from TRBV6-5 and TRBJ1-6, with D possibly being TRBD1 (5 bases). The CDR3 contains 14 residues. CDR1 MNHEY and CDR2 SVGAGI come from the germline V gene. V was pared by 7 bases and J by 7 bases, with 14 bases between. As DNA, the CDR3 is TGTGCCAGCAAAGAGGCGGGGGGGAATTCACCCCTCCACTTT. Translated: CASKEAGGNSPLHF.

This clone was counted a single time. Other nucleotide sequences in the sample specify the same CDR3. The CDR3 bases are TGTGCCAGCAGCGTAGGACAGGGGGCTTATGGCTACACCTTC. Translating gives CASSVGQGAYGYTF. The chain employs TRBV9 and TRBJ1-2, with 10 bases that match TRBD1. The CDR3 runs 14 residues. Germline CDR1 and CDR2: SGDLS and YYNGEE. J lost 5 bases, V lost 0 bases, and 1 base had no gene match.

The rearrangement joins TRBV12-3 or TRBV12-4 to TRBJ2-7; D unclear. The ends were cut back, 6 bases at V and 0 bases at J, with 9 bases in the middle. This CDR3 is built from 13 residues. In DNA form, the CDR3 reads TGTGCCAGCAGCCCCCCCCTCTCCTACGAGCAGTACTTC. Encoded protein: CASSPPLSYEQYF.

The chain joins TRBV18 to TRBJ1-2, with D possibly matching TRBD1 (6 bases). The CDR3 runs to 14 residues. The germline V gene has CDR1 KGHSH and CDR2 LQKENI. Trimming stripped 4 bases from V and 5 bases from J, with 14 bases between. The CDR3 DNA reads TGTGCCAGCTCACTGGACAGATTGTCTTATGGCTACACCTTC. Translation: CASSLDRLSYGYTF.

Here the CDR3 DNA reads TGTGCCAGCCTACCTTTTACTACAGGGGGCCTAACTAATGAAAAACTGTTTTTT. Its translation is CASLPFTTGGLTNEKLFF. The V call is TRBV2, the J call TRBJ1-4, with TRBD1 matching 9 bases. CDR3 size: 18 residues. The germline V gene encodes CDR1 SNHLY and CDR2 FYNNEI. The V gene end was trimmed by 8 bases and the J gene end by 1 base; junction bases not matched to a gene: 14.

The V call is TRBV5-8, the J call TRBJ1-2, with 9 bases matching TRBD1. CDR1 and CDR2 from the germline V gene are SGHTS and YDEGEE. The CDR3 totals 18 residues. With V trimmed by 3 bases and J by 0 bases, 12 bases remained unmatched. CDR3 in DNA: TGTGCCAGCAGCTACACAGGGGGCCCAGACCTTACTAACTATGGCTACACCTTC. Its protein is CASSYTGGPDLTNYGYTF.

In this sample, this clone turned up once. The chain combines TRBV5-4 with TRBJ2-7; 9 bases line up with TRBD1. This CDR3 comprises 15 residues. Germline-derived CDR1 and CDR2 are SGHNT and YYREEE (reference sequence). With 4 bases clipped from V and 0 bases from J, the junction kept 5 bases outside the gene matches. CDR3 DNA: TGTGCCAGCAGCCTGGGGGGACAGGGCTCCTACGAGCAGTACTTC. Its protein product is CASSLGGQGSYEQYF.

The chain combines TRBV7-9 with TRBJ1-3; D uncertain. Germline V lookup: CDR1 SEHNR, CDR2 FQNEAQ (reference sequence). Trimming removed 2 bases at V and 4 bases at J, with 15 bases between. This CDR3 contains 16 residues. The CDR3, as DNA: TGTGCCAGCAGCTTATGGCTCCGGGGTGACGGAAACACCATATATTTT. Encoded protein: CASSLWLRGDGNTIYF.

The chain has TRBV24-1 and TRBJ2-7; D unclear. Germline V lookup: CDR1 KGHDR, CDR2 SFDVKD. This CDR3 is built from 12 residues. V dropped 4 bases and J dropped 3 bases, with 6 bases sitting between them. The CDR3 region is CATSEVSYEQYF. The CDR3, as DNA: TGTGCCACCAGTGAGGTTAGCTACGAGCAGTACTTC.

This sequence joins TRBV19 and TRBJ1-4; tentative D call: TRBD1 (5 bases). Trimming took 2 bases from V and 5 from J, leaving 9 bases between them. Germline assignment: CDR1 LNHDA and CDR2 SQIVND (reference sequence). This CDR3 region has 14 residues. The CDR3 reads CASSIRGHNEKLFF. The CDR3, as DNA: TGTGCCAGTAGTATAAGGGGCCACAATGAAAAACTGTTTTTT.

The genes are TRBV13 and TRBJ1-2, with 9 bases aligning to TRBD1. Per the germline V gene, CDR1 is PRHDT and CDR2 is FYEKMQ (reference sequence). The CDR3 has 15 residues. Germline trimming cut 5 bases from V and 1 base from J; bases unmatched to any gene: 5. Here the CDR3 DNA reads TGTGCCAGCAGCGGTGACAGGGGGGTTAACTATGGCTACACCTTC. Translating it yields CASSGDRGVNYGYTF.

J is TRBJ1-2 and V is TRBV5-1, with D possibly being TRBD1 (5 bases). This CDR3 comprises 15 residues. Deletions cut 4 bases from V and 7 bases from J, with 20 bases between. CDR1 and CDR2 (germline): SGHRS, YFSETQ. CDR3: CASSRGTGEVCGYTF. CDR3 in DNA: TGCGCCAGCAGCCGAGGGACGGGGGAGGTATGTGGCTACACCTTC.

J is TRBJ1-1 and V is TRBV19; the D gene is possibly TRBD1 (5 bases). Germline V gives CDR1 LNHDA, CDR2 SQIVND (reference sequence). The CDR3 extends over 15 amino acids. Trimming took 2 bases from V and 4 from J, leaving 14 bases between them. CDR3 DNA sequence: TGTGCCAGTAGTATAAACCAGGGAATTTTCACTGAAGCTTTCTTT. Translation gives CASSINQGIFTEAFF. The complete variable domain, with remaining parts taken from reference TRBV19 and TRBJ1-1, reads DGGITQSPKYLFRKEGQNVTLSCEQNLNHDAMYWYRQDPGQGLRLIYYSQIVNDFQKGDIAEGYSVSREKKESFPLTVTSAQKNPTAFYLCASSINQGIFTEAFFGQGTRLTVV.

In its sample, this clone was seen a few times. The genes are TRBV7-9 and TRBJ1-3; 7 bases agree with TRBD1. This CDR3 region has 16 residues. Germline V gene sequence: CDR1 SEHNR, CDR2 FQNEAQ (reference sequence). Trimming at V came to 5 bases and at J to 0 bases, leaving 7 bases not matched to a gene. CDR3 protein: CASSGSGTVSGNTIYF. In nucleotides, the CDR3 is TGTGCCAGCAGCGGCTCCGGGACAGTCTCTGGAAACACCATATATTTT.

The gene calls are TRBV19 and TRBJ2-5; 10 bases match TRBD2. Germline V lookup: CDR1 LNHDA, CDR2 SQIVND (reference sequence). Trimming cost V 6 bases and J 5 bases; bases outside gene matches: 9. The CDR3 spans 15 residues. CDR3 DNA sequence: TGTGCCAGTAGGAAAAGCGGGGGGGCTGAGGAGACCCAGTACTTC. Amino acid sequence: CASRKSGGAEETQYF. The complete variable domain, with remaining parts taken from reference TRBV19 and TRBJ2-5, reads DGGITQSPKYLFRKEGQNVTLSCEQNLNHDAMYWYRQDPGQGLRLIYYSQIVNDFQKGDIAEGYSVSREKKESFPLTVTSAQKNPTAFYLCASRKSGGAEETQYFGPGTRLLVL.

The V call is TRBV4-1, the J call TRBJ1-5; 7 positions agree with TRBD1. The CDR3 is 15 amino acids. With V trimmed by 2 bases and J by 4 bases, 5 bases remained unmatched. Germline CDR1 and CDR2: MGHRA and YSYEKL. The CDR3 here is CASSQTGTENQPQHF. The CDR3, as DNA: TGCGCCAGCAGCCAAACCGGGACAGAGAATCAGCCCCAGCATTTT.

The chain is built from TRBV19 and TRBJ2-7; 8 bases fit TRBD1. With V trimmed by 1 base and J by 2 bases, 1 base remained unmatched. From germline, CDR1 is LNHDA and CDR2 SQIVND (reference sequence). The CDR3 has 14 residues. The CDR3 DNA is TGTGCCAGTAGTATAGTACAGGGGGCCTACGAGCAGTACTTC. This encodes CASSIVQGAYEQYF.

V is TRBV4-2 and J is TRBJ1-2, with 8 bases that match TRBD1. Germline trimming cut 5 bases from V and 2 bases from J; bases unmatched to any gene: 13. CDR1 and CDR2 (germline): LGHNA, YNFKEQ. The CDR3 length is 17 residues. The DNA of the CDR3 is TGTGCCAGCAGCAATGGACAGGGCGCGCGCGAAAACTATGGCTACACCTTC. Protein: CASSNGQGARENYGYTF.

The gene calls are TRBV2 and TRBJ1-6; D is perhaps TRBD1 (5 bases). V lost 3 bases to trimming and J lost 10 bases, with 13 bases between them. CDR3 length: 14 residues. Germline V CDR1 and CDR2: SNHLY, FYNNEI. The CDR3 DNA is TGTGCCAGCAGTGACCAGGGTTTCGGCTCACCCCTCCACTTT. It is translated as CASSDQGFGSPLHF.

The gene calls are TRBV25-1 and TRBJ1-1; D is perhaps TRBD1 (5 bases). This CDR3 has 14 residues. Germline-derived CDR1 and CDR2 are MGHDK and SYGVNS. V gave up 3 bases and J gave up 7 bases, with 15 bases separating them. The CDR3 DNA reads as TGTGCCAGCAGTGACAGTGACCTTAGGGGTGAAGCTTTCTTT. Translated, it gives CASSDSDLRGEAFF.

The chain recombines TRBV5-1 with TRBJ1-2; no firm D call. The germline CDR1 and CDR2 sequences are SGHRS and YFSETQ. V lost 4 bases and J lost 8, with 15 bases in between. CDR3 length equals 13 residues. The CDR3 reads CASSPQTGGGYTF. In DNA, the CDR3 is TGCGCCAGCAGCCCCCAGACCGGAGGGGGCTACACCTTC.

A single count supports this clone. The chain recombines TRBV7-9 with TRBJ1-4; TRBD1 aligns across 9 bases. Per the germline V gene, CDR1 is SEHNR and CDR2 is FQNEAQ (reference sequence). Trimming cost V 5 bases and J 7 bases; bases outside gene matches: 8. CDR3 length: 15 amino acids. The CDR3 DNA follows: TGTGCCAGCAGCCCTGGGGACAGGGACCTTGAAAAACTGTTTTTT. This gives the protein CASSPGDRDLEKLFF.

The table lists this clone with a few counts. The chain couples TRBV2 to TRBJ1-1; 8 bases are a match to TRBD1. This CDR3 has 14 amino acids. CDR1 is SNHLY, CDR2 FYNNEI, per germline. After removal of 5 bases from V and 5 bases from J, the junction contained 7 bases not matched to a gene. This chain's CDR3 is CASSQTGAGTEAFF. CDR3 bases: TGTGCCAGCAGTCAGACAGGGGCGGGGACTGAAGCTTTCTTT.

The chain employs TRBV29-1 and TRBJ1-2, with TRBD1 identical over 8 bases. Germline values: CDR1 SQVTM, CDR2 ANQGSEA. The CDR3 has 13 residues. The V and J ends lost 3 bases and 7 bases, in that order; junction bases with no gene match: 7. The CDR3 here is CSVDPTGAGGYTF. The CDR3 coding sequence is TGCAGCGTTGATCCGACAGGGGCCGGTGGCTACACCTTC.

The V gene is TRBV24-1, the J gene TRBJ2-5, with 14 bases lining up with TRBD2. CDR1 and CDR2 from the germline V gene are KGHDR and SFDVKD. The CDR3 is 14 residues long. V lost 5 bases, J lost 5 bases, and 0 bases stayed unmatched. This CDR3 reads CATSGTSGGETQYF. The CDR3 DNA is TGTGCCACCAGTGGGACTAGCGGGGGGGAGACCCAGTACTTC.